Below are 12 T cell receptor beta chains sequenced from a single sample in a study of OX40 agonist ivuxolimab in advanced cancers. Library preparation was by the immunoSEQ multiplex PCR assay. Here the immuneACCESS table is served through TCRdb, limited to in-frame sequences with V and J called. Missing clones are a known gap in these copies; in checked studies unresolved V genes cover under half, and the rest lacks a known reason. Here the sample has 65,000 to 80,000 clones; about 90% occur a single time. The ten largest clones represent around 0.31% of the sample. The specimen was CD4+ or CD8+ T cells sorted from blood, collected in a trial of the OX40 agonist ivuxolimab. These receptor sequences come from an adult with an advanced solid tumor such as melanoma, head and neck, liver or kidney cancer.

This chain connects TRBV19 to TRBJ2-1; no clear D. Germline CDR1 and CDR2: LNHDA and SQIVND (reference sequence). CDR3 length: 14 amino acids. Trimming removed 3 bases at V and 6 bases at J, with 12 bases between. DNA for the CDR3: TGTGCCAGTAGTATGGGCAGACCCCCCAATGAGCAGTTCTTC. Residues: CASSMGRPPNEQFF.

The chain combines TRBV19 with TRBJ2-1, with 10 bases lining up with TRBD2. The CDR3 is 19 amino acids. CDR1 is LNHDA, CDR2 SQIVND, per germline (reference sequence). V lost 1 base to trimming and J lost 7 bases; unmatched junction nucleotides: 16. In nucleotides, the CDR3 is TGTGCCAGTAGTATAGCACTATCGGCTAGCGGGAGATGGTTTAATGAGCAGTTCTTC. Translated, it gives CASSIALSASGRWFNEQFF. Using reference TRBV19 and TRBJ2-1 for the parts outside the CDR3, the full variable domain is DGGITQSPKYLFRKEGQNVTLSCEQNLNHDAMYWYRQDPGQGLRLIYYSQIVNDFQKGDIAEGYSVSREKKESFPLTVTSAQKNPTAFYLCASSIALSASGRWFNEQFFGPGTRLTVL.

The CDR3 nucleotides read TGTGCCAGTAATGACAGGGGAAGCGGCAGCCCAGATACGCAGTATTTT. Protein sequence: CASNDRGSGSPDTQYF. This rearrangement joins TRBV19 to TRBJ2-3; 8 nucleotides line up with TRBD1. With 7 bases clipped from V and 4 bases from J, the junction kept 13 bases outside the gene matches. The germline V gene has CDR1 LNHDA and CDR2 SQIVND (reference sequence). The CDR3 is made up of 16 amino acids.

The chain uses TRBV7-2 and TRBJ1-6; D is perhaps TRBD1 (5 bases). The CDR3 loop spans 15 amino acids. The germline V and J ends were trimmed by 2 bases and 10 bases, with 15 bases remaining between them. Germline V gives CDR1 SGHTA, CDR2 FQGNSA. This CDR3 is CASSLRGWERSPLHF. For the CDR3, the DNA is TGTGCCAGCAGCTTAAGGGGCTGGGAGCGGTCACCCCTCCACTTT.

The chain carries TRBV19 and TRBJ2-7; D uncertain. The CDR3 consists of 13 residues. Per the germline V gene, CDR1 is LNHDA and CDR2 is SQIVND (reference sequence). Trimming took 3 bases from V and 0 from J, leaving 6 bases between them. CDR3 residues: CASSIQLSYEQYF. The CDR3 coding sequence is TGTGCCAGTAGTATTCAGCTCTCCTACGAGCAGTACTTC.

The chain uses TRBV18 and TRBJ2-1; D gene ambiguous. This CDR3 has 12 amino acids. V lost 2 bases and J lost 5, with 4 bases in between. CDR1 and CDR2 (germline): KGHSH, LQKENI. The CDR3, as DNA: TGTGCCAGCTCACCAGCACACAATGAGCAGTTCTTC. This codes for CASSPAHNEQFF. The whole variable domain, filled in from reference TRBV18 and TRBJ2-1, reads NAGVMQNPRHLVRRRGQEARLRCSPMKGHSHVYWYRQLPEEGLKFMVYLQKENIIDESGMPKERFSAEFPKEGPSILRIQQVVRGDSAAYFCASSPAHNEQFFGPGTRLTVL.

The chain has TRBV12-5 and TRBJ2-3; D call uncertain. Germline CDR1 LGHNT, CDR2 FRNRAP. The CDR3 is 12 residues long. V lost 1 base to trimming and J lost 7 bases, with 6 bases between them. CDR3 sequence: CASGLAPNTQYF. Here the CDR3 DNA reads TGTGCTAGTGGTTTGGCACCAAATACGCAGTATTTT.

V usage is TRBV28 and J usage is TRBJ1-1; no definite D call. V was trimmed by 3 bases and J by 4 bases, leaving 15 bases between them. Germline lookup yields CDR1 MDHEN and CDR2 SYDVKM. The CDR3 is made up of 15 amino acids. CDR3 loop: CASSFARSRGTEAFF. Here the CDR3 DNA reads TGTGCCAGCAGTTTCGCGAGGTCTCGGGGCACTGAAGCTTTCTTT.

The V gene is TRBV6-1, the J gene TRBJ1-5; no firm D call. CDR3 length equals 14 residues. Per germline, CDR1 MNHNS and CDR2 SASEGT. V was shortened by 1 base and J by 4 bases, with 8 bases between the two germline ends. The CDR3 loop reads CASSEGPTNQPQHF. In DNA form, the CDR3 reads TGTGCCAGCAGTGAAGGACCTACAAATCAGCCCCAGCATTTT.

This clone was observed a single time. The chain links TRBV7-9 to TRBJ2-1; 9 bases align to TRBD2. The trim removed 1 base at V and 0 bases at J, leaving 7 bases unmatched. The length of the CDR3 is 18 residues. The germline CDR1 and CDR2 sequences are SEHNR and FQNEAQ (reference sequence). CDR3 in DNA: TGTGCCAGCAGCTTAGTCGCACTAGCGGGTTCCTCCTACAATGAGCAGTTCTTC. Translating it yields CASSLVALAGSSYNEQFF. The variable domain in full, with the rest retrieved from reference TRBV7-9 and TRBJ2-1, is DTGVSQNPRHKITKRGQNVTFRCDPISEHNRLYWYRQTLGQGPEFLTYFQNEAQLEKSRLLSDRFSAERPKGSFSTLEIQRTEQGDSAMYLCASSLVALAGSSYNEQFFGPGTRLTVL.

The chain couples TRBV14 to TRBJ2-3; 10 bases map to TRBD2. The V gene's germline CDR1 is SGHDN and CDR2 FVKESK. This CDR3 has 17 residues. The V and J ends lost 2 bases and 6 bases, in that order; junction bases with no gene match: 11. CDR3 region: CASSQFPSGRAGDTQYF. CDR3 DNA: TGTGCCAGCAGCCAATTCCCGAGCGGGAGGGCCGGGGATACGCAGTATTTT.

The V call is TRBV7-9, the J call TRBJ2-1, with 7 bases lining up with TRBD1. J lost 6 bases, V lost 5 bases, and 10 bases had no gene match. The CDR3 consists of 15 residues. Germline CDR1 SEHNR, CDR2 FQNEAQ (reference sequence). The CDR3 DNA follows: TGTGCCAGCAGCCGGAGATTGGGACAGCTCAATGAGCAGTTCTTC. This sequence encodes CASSRRLGQLNEQFF.